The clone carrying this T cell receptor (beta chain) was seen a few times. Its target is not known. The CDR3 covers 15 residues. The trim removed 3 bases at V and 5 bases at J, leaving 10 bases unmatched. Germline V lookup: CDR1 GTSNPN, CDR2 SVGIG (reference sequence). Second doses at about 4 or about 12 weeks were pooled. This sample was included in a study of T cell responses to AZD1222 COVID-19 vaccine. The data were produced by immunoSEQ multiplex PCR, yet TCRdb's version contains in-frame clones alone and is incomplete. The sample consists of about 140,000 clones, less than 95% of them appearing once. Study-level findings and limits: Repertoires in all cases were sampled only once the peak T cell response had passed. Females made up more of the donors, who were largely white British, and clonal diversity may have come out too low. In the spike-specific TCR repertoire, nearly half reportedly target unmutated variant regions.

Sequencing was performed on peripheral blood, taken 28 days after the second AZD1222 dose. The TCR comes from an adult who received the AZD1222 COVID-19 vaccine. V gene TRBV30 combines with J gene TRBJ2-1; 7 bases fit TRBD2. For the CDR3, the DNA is TGTGCCTGGAGGGGAGGGCTGGGATTTAACAATGAGCAGTTCTTC. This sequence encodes CAWRGGLGFNNEQFF.